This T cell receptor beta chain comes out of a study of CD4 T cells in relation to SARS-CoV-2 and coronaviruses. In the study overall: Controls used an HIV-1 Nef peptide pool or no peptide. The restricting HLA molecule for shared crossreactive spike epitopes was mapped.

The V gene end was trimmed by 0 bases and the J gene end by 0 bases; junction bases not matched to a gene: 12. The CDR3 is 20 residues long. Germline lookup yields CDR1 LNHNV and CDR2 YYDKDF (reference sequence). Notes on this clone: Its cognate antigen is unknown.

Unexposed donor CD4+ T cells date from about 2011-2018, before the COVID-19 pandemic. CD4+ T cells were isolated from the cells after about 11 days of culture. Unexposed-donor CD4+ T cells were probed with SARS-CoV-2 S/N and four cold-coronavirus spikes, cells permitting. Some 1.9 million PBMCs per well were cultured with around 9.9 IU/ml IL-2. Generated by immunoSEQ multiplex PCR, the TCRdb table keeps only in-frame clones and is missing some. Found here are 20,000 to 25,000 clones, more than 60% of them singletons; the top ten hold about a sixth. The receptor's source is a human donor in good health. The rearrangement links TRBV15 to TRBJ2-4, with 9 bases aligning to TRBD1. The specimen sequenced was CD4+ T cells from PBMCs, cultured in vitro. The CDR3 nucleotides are TGTGCCACCAGCAGAGATCTCAACAGGGGGCGAGGGAAAGCCAAAAACATTCAGTACTTC. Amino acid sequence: CATSRDLNRGRGKAKNIQYF.